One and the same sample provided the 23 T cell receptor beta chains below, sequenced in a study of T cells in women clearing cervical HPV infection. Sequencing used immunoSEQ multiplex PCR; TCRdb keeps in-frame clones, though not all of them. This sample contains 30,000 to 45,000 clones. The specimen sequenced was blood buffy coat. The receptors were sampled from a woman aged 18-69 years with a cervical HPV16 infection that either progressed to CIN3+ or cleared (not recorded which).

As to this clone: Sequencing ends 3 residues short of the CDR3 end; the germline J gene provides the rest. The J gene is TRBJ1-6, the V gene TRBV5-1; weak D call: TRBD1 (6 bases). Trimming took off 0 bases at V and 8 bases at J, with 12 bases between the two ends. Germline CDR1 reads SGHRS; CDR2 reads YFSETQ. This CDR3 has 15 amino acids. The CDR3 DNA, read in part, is TGCGCCAGCAGCTTGGACAGGGTAGGCGATTCACCC. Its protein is CASSLDRVGDSP. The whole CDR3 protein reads CASSLDRVGDSPLHF.

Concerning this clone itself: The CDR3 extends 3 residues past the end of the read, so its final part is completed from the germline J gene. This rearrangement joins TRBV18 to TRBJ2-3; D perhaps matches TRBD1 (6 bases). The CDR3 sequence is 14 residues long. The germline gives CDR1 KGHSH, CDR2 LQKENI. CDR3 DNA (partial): TGTGCCAGCTCGACGGACAGTTCAAATCAGCCG. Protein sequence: CASSTDSSNQP. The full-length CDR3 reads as CASSTDSSNQPQYF.

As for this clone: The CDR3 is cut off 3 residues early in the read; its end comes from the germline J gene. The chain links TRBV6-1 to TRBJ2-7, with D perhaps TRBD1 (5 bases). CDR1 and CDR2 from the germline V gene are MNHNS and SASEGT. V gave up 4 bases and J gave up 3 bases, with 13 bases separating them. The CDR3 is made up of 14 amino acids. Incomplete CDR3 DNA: TGTGCCAGCAGTGCCCAGGGCGAGTACTACGAG. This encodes CASSAQGEYYE. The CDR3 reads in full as CASSAQGEYYEQYF.

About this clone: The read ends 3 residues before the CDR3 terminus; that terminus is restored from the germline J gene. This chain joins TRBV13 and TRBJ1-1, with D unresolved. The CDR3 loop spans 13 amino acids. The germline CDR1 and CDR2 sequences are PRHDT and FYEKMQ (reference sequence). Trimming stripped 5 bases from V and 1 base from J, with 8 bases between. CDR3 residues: CASSRTRNTEAFF. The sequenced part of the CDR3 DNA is TGTGCCAGCAGCCGTACCAGGAACACTGAA.

The CDR3 loop is CASSLVGETQYF. The sequenced CDR3 bases are TGTGCCAGCAGCTTAGTCGGGGAGACC. The chain carries TRBV11-2 and TRBJ2-5; D gene unclear. The CDR3 end falls 3 residues outside the read, so it is completed with the germline J gene. Germline CDR1 reads SGHAT; CDR2 reads FQNNGV. Trimming removed 1 base at V and 5 bases at J, with 5 bases between. The length of the CDR3 is 12 residues.

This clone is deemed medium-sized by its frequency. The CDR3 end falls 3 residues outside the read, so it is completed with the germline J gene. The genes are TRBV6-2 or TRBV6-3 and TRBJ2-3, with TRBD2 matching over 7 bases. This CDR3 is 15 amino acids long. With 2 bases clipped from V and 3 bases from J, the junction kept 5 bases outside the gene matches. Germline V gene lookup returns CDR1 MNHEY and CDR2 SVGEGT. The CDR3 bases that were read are TGTGCCAGCAGTTACCGTGGACTAGTTACAGATACG. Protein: CASSYRGLVTDT. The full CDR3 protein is CASSYRGLVTDTQYF.

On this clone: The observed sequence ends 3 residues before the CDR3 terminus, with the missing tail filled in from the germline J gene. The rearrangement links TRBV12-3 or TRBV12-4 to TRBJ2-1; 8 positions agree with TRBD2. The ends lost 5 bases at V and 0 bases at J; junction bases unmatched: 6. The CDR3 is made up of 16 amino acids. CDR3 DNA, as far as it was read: TGTGCCAGCAGTCCCCAGCGGGAGAGCTCCTACAATGAG. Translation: CASSPQRESSYNE. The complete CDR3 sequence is CASSPQRESSYNEQFF.

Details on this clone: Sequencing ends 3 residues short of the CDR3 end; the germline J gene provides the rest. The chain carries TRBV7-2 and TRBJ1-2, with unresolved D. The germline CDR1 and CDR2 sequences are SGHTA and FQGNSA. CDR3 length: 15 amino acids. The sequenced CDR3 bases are TGTGCCAGCAGCTTAGTGGGCGGGGAGATCAATGAC. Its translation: CASSLVGGEIND. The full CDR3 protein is CASSLVGGEINDYTF. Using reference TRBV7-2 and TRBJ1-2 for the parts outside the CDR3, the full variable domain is GAGVSQSPSNKVTEKGKDVELRCDPISGHTALYWYRQSLGQGLEFLIYFQGNSAPDKSGLPSDRFSAERTGGSVSTLTIQRTQQEDSAVYLCASSLVGGEINDYTFGSGTRLTVV.

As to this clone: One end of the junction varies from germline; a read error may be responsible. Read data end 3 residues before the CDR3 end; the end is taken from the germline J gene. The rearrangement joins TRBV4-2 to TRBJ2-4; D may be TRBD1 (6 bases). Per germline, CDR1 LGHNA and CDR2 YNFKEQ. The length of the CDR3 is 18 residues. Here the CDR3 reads CASSQDVVSTGFKNIQYF. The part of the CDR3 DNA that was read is TGCGCCAGCAGCCAAGATGTGGTTTCCACAGGGTTCAAAAACATT.

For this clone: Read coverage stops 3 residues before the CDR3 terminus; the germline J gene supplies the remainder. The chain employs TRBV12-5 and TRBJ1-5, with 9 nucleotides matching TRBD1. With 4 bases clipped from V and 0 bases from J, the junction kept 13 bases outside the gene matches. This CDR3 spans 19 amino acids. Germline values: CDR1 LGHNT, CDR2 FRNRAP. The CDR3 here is CASGSMDRGLTYSNQPQHF. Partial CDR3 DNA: TGTGCTAGTGGTTCCATGGACAGGGGCCTGACCTATAGCAATCAGCCC.

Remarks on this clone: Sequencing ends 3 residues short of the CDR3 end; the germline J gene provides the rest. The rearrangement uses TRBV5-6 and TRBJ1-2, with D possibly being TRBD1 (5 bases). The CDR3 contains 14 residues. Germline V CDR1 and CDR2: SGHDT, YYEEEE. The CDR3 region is CASSFRDRPYDYTF. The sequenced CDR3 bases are TGTGCCAGCAGTTTTCGCGACAGACCCTACGAC.

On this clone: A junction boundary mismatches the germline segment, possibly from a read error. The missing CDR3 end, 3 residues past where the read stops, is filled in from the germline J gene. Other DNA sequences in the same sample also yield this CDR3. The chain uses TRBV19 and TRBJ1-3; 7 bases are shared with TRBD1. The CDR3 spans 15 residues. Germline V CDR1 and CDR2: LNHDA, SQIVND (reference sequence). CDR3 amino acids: CASSTSGTAGNTIYF. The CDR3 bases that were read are TGTGCCAGTAGTACCTCCGGGACAGCTGGAAACACA.

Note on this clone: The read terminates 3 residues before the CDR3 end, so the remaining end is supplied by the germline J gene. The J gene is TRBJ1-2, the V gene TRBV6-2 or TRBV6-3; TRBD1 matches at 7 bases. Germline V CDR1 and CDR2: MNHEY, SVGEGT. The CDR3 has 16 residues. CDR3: CASSYSRKGAYNDYTF. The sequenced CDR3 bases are TGTGCCAGCAGTTACTCGCGAAAGGGGGCTTACAATGAC.

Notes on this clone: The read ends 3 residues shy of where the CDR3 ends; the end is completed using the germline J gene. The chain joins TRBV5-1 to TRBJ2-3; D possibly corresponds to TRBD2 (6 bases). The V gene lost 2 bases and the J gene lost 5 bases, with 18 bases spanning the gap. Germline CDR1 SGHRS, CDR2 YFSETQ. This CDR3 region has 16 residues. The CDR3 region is CASSLQAGRQGDTQYF. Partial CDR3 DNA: TGCGCCAGCAGCTTACAAGCGGGCCGGCAGGGAGATACG.

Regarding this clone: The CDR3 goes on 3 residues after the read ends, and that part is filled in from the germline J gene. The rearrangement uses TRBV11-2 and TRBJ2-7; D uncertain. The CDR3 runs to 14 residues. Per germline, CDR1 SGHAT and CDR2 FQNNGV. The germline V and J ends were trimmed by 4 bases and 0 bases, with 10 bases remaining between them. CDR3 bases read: TGTGCCAGCAGCTCTCAGTACCACTCCTACGAG. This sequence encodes CASSSQYHSYE. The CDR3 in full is CASSSQYHSYEQYF.

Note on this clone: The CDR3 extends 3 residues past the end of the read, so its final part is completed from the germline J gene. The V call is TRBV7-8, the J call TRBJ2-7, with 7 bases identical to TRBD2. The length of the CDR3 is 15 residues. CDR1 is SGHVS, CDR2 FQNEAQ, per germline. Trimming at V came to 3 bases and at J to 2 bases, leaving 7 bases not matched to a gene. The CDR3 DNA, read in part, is TGTGCCAGCAGCTTTTCTTCGGGGGGAACCTACGAG. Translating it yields CASSFSSGGTYE. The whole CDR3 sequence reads CASSFSSGGTYEQYF.

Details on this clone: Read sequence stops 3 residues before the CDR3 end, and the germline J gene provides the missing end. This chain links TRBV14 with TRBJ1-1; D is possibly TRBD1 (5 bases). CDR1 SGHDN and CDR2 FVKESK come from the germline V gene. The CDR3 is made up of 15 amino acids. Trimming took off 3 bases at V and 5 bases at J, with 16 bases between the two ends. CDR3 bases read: TGTGCCAGCAGCCAGGGGCTGCGTGGAAGAACTGAA. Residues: CASSQGLRGRTE. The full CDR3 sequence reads CASSQGLRGRTEAFF.

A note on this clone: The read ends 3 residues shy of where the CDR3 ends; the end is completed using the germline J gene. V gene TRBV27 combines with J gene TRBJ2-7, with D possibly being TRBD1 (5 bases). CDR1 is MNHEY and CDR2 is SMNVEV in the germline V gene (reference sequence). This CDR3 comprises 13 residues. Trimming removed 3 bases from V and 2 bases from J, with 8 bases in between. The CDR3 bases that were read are TGTGCCAGCAGTTTTGGGGCTACCTACGAG. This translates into CASSFGATYE. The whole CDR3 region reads CASSFGATYEQYF.

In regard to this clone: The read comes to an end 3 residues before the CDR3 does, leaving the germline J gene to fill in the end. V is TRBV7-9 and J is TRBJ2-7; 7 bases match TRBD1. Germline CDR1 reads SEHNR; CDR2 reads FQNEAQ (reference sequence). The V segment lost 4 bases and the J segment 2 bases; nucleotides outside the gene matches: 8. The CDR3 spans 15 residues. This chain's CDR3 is CASSSTGDGAYEQYF. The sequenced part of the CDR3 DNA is TGTGCCAGCAGCTCTACAGGGGACGGAGCCTACGAG.

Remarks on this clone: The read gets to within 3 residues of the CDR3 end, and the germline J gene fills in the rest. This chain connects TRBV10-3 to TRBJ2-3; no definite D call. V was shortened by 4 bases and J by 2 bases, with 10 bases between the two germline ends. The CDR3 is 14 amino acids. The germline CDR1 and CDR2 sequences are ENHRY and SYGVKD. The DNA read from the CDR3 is TGTGCCATCAGTGTGGCGGTCCCCACAGATACG. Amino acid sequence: CAISVAVPTDT. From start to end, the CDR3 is CAISVAVPTDTQYF.

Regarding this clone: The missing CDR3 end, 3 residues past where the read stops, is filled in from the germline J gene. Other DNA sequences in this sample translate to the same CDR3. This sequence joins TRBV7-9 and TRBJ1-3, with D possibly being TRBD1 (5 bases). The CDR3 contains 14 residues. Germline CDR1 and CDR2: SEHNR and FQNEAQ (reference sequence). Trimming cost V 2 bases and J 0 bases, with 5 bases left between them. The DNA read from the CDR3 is TGTGCCAGCAGCTTACAGGGCTCTGGAAACACC. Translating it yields CASSLQGSGNT. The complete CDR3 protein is CASSLQGSGNTIYF.

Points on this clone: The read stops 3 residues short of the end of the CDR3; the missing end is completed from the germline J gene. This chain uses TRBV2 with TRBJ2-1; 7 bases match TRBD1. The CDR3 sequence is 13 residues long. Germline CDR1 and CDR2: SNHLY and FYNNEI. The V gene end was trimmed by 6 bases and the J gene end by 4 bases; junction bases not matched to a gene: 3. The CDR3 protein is CASSRQGYNEQFF. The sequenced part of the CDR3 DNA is TGTGCCAGCAGCAGACAGGGTTACAATGAG.

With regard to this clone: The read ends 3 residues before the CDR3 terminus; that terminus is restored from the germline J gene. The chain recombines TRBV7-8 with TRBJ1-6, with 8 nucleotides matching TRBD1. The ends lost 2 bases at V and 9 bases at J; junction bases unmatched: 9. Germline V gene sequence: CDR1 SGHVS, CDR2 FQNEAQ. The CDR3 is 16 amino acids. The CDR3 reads CASSLWRQGKFSPLHF. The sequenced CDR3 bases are TGTGCCAGCAGCTTATGGCGACAGGGGAAATTTTCACCC.